This T cell receptor beta chain is drawn from a study of blood T cells in healthy people across ages. Study-level findings and limits: Unknown donor CMV status possibly confounded expanded clonotype changes. Both higher diversity and more naive CD4+ cells marked long-lived donors when set against aged donors. In older individuals, TCR beta diversity per million T cells was lower, falling roughly linearly with age.

Together with a sample-barcoded 5' primer, a J-beta primer mix was included in a second PCR lasting 7 to 11 cycles. Per-sample output comprised a minimum of 3 million paired-end reads containing CDR3. Via MiXCR, TCRdb re-called the 5' RACE reads, giving one row per CDR3 protein. The sample holds approximately 1,100,000 distinct CDR3 sequences; around 45% are singletons and the top ten take approximately 20%. In regard to this clonotype: Its antigen is not identified.

Deletions cut 6 bases from V and 3 bases from J, with 9 bases between. Germline V gene data show CDR1 as WSHSY and CDR2 as SAAADI. The CDR3 sequence is 12 residues long. Sample: blood. This receptor was identified in a woman aged 60-70 years in good health. V usage is TRBV10-2 and J usage is TRBJ2-7, with a possible D match to TRBD1 (5 bases). Here the CDR3 reads CASSVQDYEQYF. The CDR3, as DNA: TGCGCCAGCAGCGTACAGGACTACGAGCAGTACTTC.